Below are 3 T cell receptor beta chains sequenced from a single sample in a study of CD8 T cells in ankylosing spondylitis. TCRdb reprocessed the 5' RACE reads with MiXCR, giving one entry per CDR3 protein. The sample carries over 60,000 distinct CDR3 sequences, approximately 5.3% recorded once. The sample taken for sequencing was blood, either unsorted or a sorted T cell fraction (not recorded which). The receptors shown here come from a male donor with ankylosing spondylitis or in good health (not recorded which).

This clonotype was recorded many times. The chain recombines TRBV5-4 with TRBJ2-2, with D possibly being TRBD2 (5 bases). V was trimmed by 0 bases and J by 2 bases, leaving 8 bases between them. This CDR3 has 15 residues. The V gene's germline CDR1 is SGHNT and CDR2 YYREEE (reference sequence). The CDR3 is CASSLGGHNTGELFF. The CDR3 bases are TGTGCCAGCAGCTTGGGCGGGCATAACACCGGGGAGCTGTTTTTT.

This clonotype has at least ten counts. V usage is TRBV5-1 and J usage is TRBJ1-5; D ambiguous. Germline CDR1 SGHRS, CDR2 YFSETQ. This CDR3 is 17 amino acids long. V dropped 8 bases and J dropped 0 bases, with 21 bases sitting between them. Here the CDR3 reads CARGPKPHVNSNQPQHF. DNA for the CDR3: TGCGCCAGGGGTCCGAAGCCGCACGTTAATAGCAATCAGCCCCAGCATTTT.

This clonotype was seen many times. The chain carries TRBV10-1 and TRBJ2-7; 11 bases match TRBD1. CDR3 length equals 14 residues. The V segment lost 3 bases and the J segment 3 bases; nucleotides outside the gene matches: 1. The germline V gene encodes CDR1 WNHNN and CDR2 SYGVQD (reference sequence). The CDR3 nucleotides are TGCGCCAGCAGTGATGGGACAGGGGGCTACGAGCAGTACTTC. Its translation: CASSDGTGGYEQYF.